This T cell receptor (beta chain) emerged from a study of blood T cell repertoires in COVID-19. Looking at the study overall: Researchers got acute and convalescent COVID-19 samples from the United States, Italy and Spain. Sample material is recorded as cDNA or gDNA derived from T cells, B-cell-depleted T cells, or PBMCs.

The authors' processing: Reference gene primers were amplified, and this amplification served to estimate nucleated cell counts. Assay used: immunoSEQ multiplex PCR; TCRdb lists only in-frame clones, some missing. Clone size and V and J calls were adopted from that table, with D and trimming inferred from the DNA. The repertoire holds tens of thousands of clones, with 80% to 90% as singletons. Membership in each cohort depended on participant-reported clinical history. The CDR3 runs to 17 residues. The rearrangement uses TRBV21-1 and TRBJ2-7; the table's D call TRBD2 went unverified against the DNA. TRBV21-1 is a pseudogene locus. Material for sequencing was PBMCs or T cells enriched from blood (not recorded which). The receptor was derived from a woman aged 40-49 years with acute COVID-19. Here the CDR3 reads CASSKGMRGHRTYEQYF. DNA for the CDR3: TGTGCCAGCAGCAAAGGGATGCGCGGCCACCGCACCTACGAGCAGTACTTC.